These T cell receptor beta chains were read from a single sample in a study of blood T cells in healthy people across ages. TCRdb reprocessed the 5' RACE reads with MiXCR, giving one entry per CDR3 protein. The sample holds 800,000 or so distinct CDR3 sequences; 20% to 25% are singletons and the top ten take around 3.6%. In addition, the sample was reused for a study of T cells of mothers and their children.

The source material was blood. The receptors shown here come from a boy aged 10-17 years in good health. Both conserved end residues are part of each CDR3. Size is omitted from some rows. Given values are once, few, many or a class for expanded clones.

clone size	V gene	CDR3 protein
few	TRBV21-1	CASSNPGVRETQYF
-	TRBV7-9	CASSHSEPRNTIYF
-	TRBV7-2	CASGGYNNEQFF
few	TRBV14	CASSQLQVSSYEQYF
few	TRBV7-9	CASSSFEWGSYEQYF
few	TRBV29-1	CSVGRGTSGRWETQYF
-	TRBV7-8	CASRWSGKYNEQFF
-	TRBV4-3	CASSQEFGGGVYNEQFF
-	TRBV7-2	CASKDSRQETQYF
-	TRBV5-1	CASSLVLGEQFF
-	TRBV6-5	CASSFGASYNEQFF
-	TRBV20-1	CSARARGLDTTGELFF
few	TRBV27	CASSFTGYYEQYF
-	TRBV11-3	CASTPNRGSSETQYF
-	TRBV28	CASSYDRGGQYF
-	TRBV14	CASSHGLDRFF
many	TRBV10-3	CAISESRSPLHF
once	TRBV29-1	CSGGTSGSYERYF
-	TRBV7-9	CASSLVSGTGELFF
few	TRBV7-3	CASSALAGLYNEQFF
once	TRBV7-9	CASSPDREIYEQYF
few	TRBV11-2	CASSSRDRAFTSGGAGANVLTF
few	TRBV18	CASSPLLGQGAGVTEAFF
-	TRBV20-1	CSASAWGTSGTYEQYF
-	TRBV5-6	CASSLELGAGTYNEQFF
few	TRBV28	CASRPGLGLDEQFF
once	TRBV20-1	CSASSPGGGREQYF
many	TRBV29-1	CSVEPESGELFF
-	TRBV12-3/TRBV12-4	CASSQTGYYEKLFF
-	TRBV5-5	CASSIGTSLSRETQYF
-	TRBV2	CASSEEAAAETQYF
-	TRBV24-1	CATSEDDAGTSRAWEQFF
-	TRBV10-3	CAISENPSEQYF
-	TRBV28	CASRNRVVGYTF
few	TRBV18	CASSPGTSGPPQETQYF
-	TRBV5-1	CASSARGGVSGANVLTF
-	TRBV20-1	CSADAGGYEQYF
few	TRBV5-5	CASSKTGGFEKLFF
few	TRBV5-1	CASSNDRGQETQYF
-	TRBV15	CATSVGSGNQPQHF
-	TRBV7-8	CASSLSSAGPDTQYF
-	TRBV12-3/TRBV12-4	CASSFMTDEAFF